Presented here are 23 T cell receptor beta chains from one specimen sequenced in a study of Ad26.COV2.S vaccination and SARS-CoV-2 variants. TCRdb's table, derived via immunoSEQ multiplex PCR, lists solely in-frame clones and lacks some. The profile shows approximately 340,000 clones, roughly nine tenths of them singletons. The sample was peripheral blood, taken after recovery from COVID-19. The source of these receptors is a human donor who had recovered from COVID-19.

This chain links TRBV27 with TRBJ2-7; no reliable D call. This CDR3 region has 15 residues. Germline V gene data show CDR1 as MNHEY and CDR2 as SMNVEV (reference sequence). Trimming took 2 bases from V and 0 from J, leaving 11 bases between them. DNA of the CDR3: TGTGCCAGCAGTTTAGGGAAGTCCCGCTCCTACGAGCAGTACTTC. The encoded protein is CASSLGKSRSYEQYF.

The rearrangement uses TRBV7-8 and TRBJ1-2; D might be TRBD1 (5 bases). The CDR3 is 13 amino acids. Trimming cost V 5 bases and J 3 bases, with 10 bases left between them. Looked up from germline, CDR1 is SGHVS and CDR2 is FQNEAQ. The CDR3 region is CASSGGTDYGYTF. The CDR3 DNA follows: TGTGCCAGCAGCGGGGGGACGGACTATGGCTACACCTTC.

The J gene is TRBJ1-2, the V gene TRBV5-4; D is unclear. Germline V gene data show CDR1 as SGHNT and CDR2 as YYREEE (reference sequence). This CDR3 is built from 12 residues. Between the trimmed V and J ends, which lost 7 bases and 8 bases, there was a span of 15 bases. Here the CDR3 reads CASYHRDTGYTF. CDR3 coding DNA: TGTGCCAGCTACCATAGGGATACCGGCTACACCTTC.

This sequence joins TRBV7-2 and TRBJ2-5, with D hard to call. The CDR3 has 14 residues. Germline CDR1 reads SGHTA; CDR2 reads FQGNSA. Trimming left V 0 bases short and J 9 bases short, with 14 bases between. The CDR3 loop is CASSLAAAVRAQYF. CDR3 DNA sequence: TGTGCCAGCAGCTTAGCGGCAGCTGTTAGGGCCCAGTACTTC. Looking up the rest from reference TRBV7-2 and TRBJ2-5 gives the full variable domain: GAGVSQSPSNKVTEKGKDVELRCDPISGHTALYWYRQSLGQGLEFLIYFQGNSAPDKSGLPSDRFSAERTGGSVSTLTIQRTQQEDSAVYLCASSLAAAVRAQYFGPGTRLLVL.

The chain uses TRBV19 and TRBJ1-6; no clear D. The CDR3 consists of 11 residues. V lost 3 bases to trimming and J lost 17 bases, with 11 bases between them. CDR1 is LNHDA and CDR2 is SQIVND in the germline V gene (reference sequence). The CDR3 DNA reads TGTGCCAGTAGTATCGGAGCGCTCGTCCACTTT. It yields the protein CASSIGALVHF.

J is TRBJ2-2 and V is TRBV2; D is uncertain. CDR3 length: 12 amino acids. CDR1 and CDR2 (germline): SNHLY, FYNNEI. Trimming took 7 bases from V and 0 from J, leaving 3 bases between them. DNA for the CDR3: TGTGCCAGCACCTCGAACACCGGGGAGCTGTTTTTT. Translation: CASTSNTGELFF.

This clone was seen only a few times. This chain uses TRBV29-1 with TRBJ1-1, with a weak D call TRBD1 (6 bases). Germline V gene sequence: CDR1 SQVTM, CDR2 ANQGSEA. This CDR3 has 16 amino acids. V lost 4 bases to trimming and J lost 2 bases, with 20 bases between them. The CDR3 bases are TGCAGCGTTGGCCGCCAGGGGCTCGATCCTAACACTGAAGCTTTCTTT. Its translation: CSVGRQGLDPNTEAFF.

This clone was seen a few times. This chain uses TRBV7-8 with TRBJ2-2; D is ambiguous. From germline, CDR1 is SGHVS and CDR2 FQNEAQ. Trimming stripped 5 bases from V and 0 bases from J, with 7 bases between. This CDR3 has 14 residues. CDR3 sequence: CASSPDSNTGELFF. The CDR3 coding sequence is TGTGCCAGCAGCCCAGACTCGAACACCGGGGAGCTGTTTTTT. The whole variable domain, remainder taken from reference TRBV7-8 and TRBJ2-2, is GAGVSQSPRYKVAKRGQDVALRCDPISGHVSLFWYQQALGQGPEFLTYFQNEAQLDKSGLPSDRFFAERPEGSVSTLKIQRTQQEDSAVYLCASSPDSNTGELFFGEGSRLTVL.

The chain recombines TRBV6-2 or TRBV6-3 with TRBJ1-5; unclear D gene. The germline CDR1 and CDR2 sequences are MNHEY and SVGEGT. V lost 0 bases and J 2 bases, leaving 8 bases between the germline ends. This CDR3 has 15 residues. DNA of the CDR3: TGTGCCAGCAGTTACTCCCCGGAGGGCAATCAGCCCCAGCATTTT. Translating it yields CASSYSPEGNQPQHF.

V is TRBV28 and J is TRBJ1-3; D call uncertain. There are 13 residues in the CDR3. Germline V CDR1 and CDR2: MDHEN, SYDVKM. Trimming shortened V by 2 bases and J by 6 bases, and 8 bases separated the two germline ends. As DNA, the CDR3 is TGTGCCAGCAGTTTAGACACCGAAAACACCATATATTTT. Encoded protein: CASSLDTENTIYF.

Only one count was recorded for this clone. The sample has other DNA sequences that encode this CDR3 too. The genes are TRBV7-9 and TRBJ1-6; tentatively, D is TRBD1 (5 bases). V lost 1 base to trimming and J lost 8 bases, with 12 bases between them. Germline CDR1 is SEHNR and CDR2 is FQNEAQ (reference sequence). The CDR3 length is 15 residues. CDR3 in amino acids: CASSLVGAGDSPLHF. The CDR3 nucleotides are TGTGCCAGCAGCTTAGTAGGGGCGGGCGATTCACCCCTCCACTTT. The whole variable domain, filled in from reference TRBV7-9 and TRBJ1-6, reads DTGVSQNPRHKITKRGQNVTFRCDPISEHNRLYWYRQTLGQGPEFLTYFQNEAQLEKSRLLSDRFSAERPKGSFSTLEIQRTEQGDSAMYLCASSLVGAGDSPLHFGNGTRLTVT.

The chain uses TRBV2 and TRBJ1-3, with TRBD1 matching 7 bases. The germline gives CDR1 SNHLY, CDR2 FYNNEI. This CDR3 has 16 residues. Trimming took 1 base from V and 0 from J; bases not matched to a gene: 3. The DNA of the CDR3 is TGTGCCAGCAGTGAAGAGGGGGCCAGCTCTGGAAACACCATATATTTT. This sequence encodes CASSEEGASSGNTIYF.

The chain carries TRBV5-5 and TRBJ1-1; tentative D call: TRBD1 (6 bases). Germline CDR1 SGHKS, CDR2 YYEKEE (reference sequence). V lost 1 base, J lost 7 bases, and 14 bases lay in between. This CDR3 is built from 14 residues. The CDR3 DNA follows: TGTGCCAGCAGCTTGTCGTGGGGGACAATTGAAGCTTTCTTT. Translated: CASSLSWGTIEAFF.

The chain combines TRBV4-3 with TRBJ2-7; no definite D call. CDR3 length equals 14 residues. Trimming cost V 1 base and J 1 base, with 8 bases left between them. CDR1 and CDR2 (germline): LGHNA, YSLEER. CDR3 in DNA: TGCGCCAGCAGCCAAGGGGCTGAATCCTACGAGCAGTACTTC. It translates to CASSQGAESYEQYF.

The chain carries TRBV7-8 and TRBJ2-7, with 12 positions matching TRBD1. The CDR3 totals 15 residues. The germline V gene encodes CDR1 SGHVS and CDR2 FQNEAQ. The ends lost 5 bases at V and 6 bases at J; junction bases unmatched: 8. In DNA form, the CDR3 reads TGTGCCAGCAGCCCCACCGGGACAGGGGGCGGCGAGCAGTACTTC. Its protein product is CASSPTGTGGGEQYF.

V and J are TRBV19 and TRBJ1-2; 7 bases are shared with TRBD1. V shed 4 bases and J 7 bases; nucleotides not matched to a gene: 6. Germline V gene sequence: CDR1 LNHDA, CDR2 SQIVND (reference sequence). The CDR3 totals 13 residues. The CDR3 sequence is CASSTPDRVGYTF. CDR3 nucleotide sequence: TGTGCCAGTAGTACCCCCGACAGGGTTGGCTACACCTTC.

The rearrangement joins TRBV6-5 to TRBJ2-5; D possibly corresponds to TRBD2 (6 bases). The germline V gene encodes CDR1 MNHEY and CDR2 SVGAGI. With 3 bases removed from V and 5 bases from J, the gap between germline ends came to 13 bases. This CDR3 is built from 14 residues. The CDR3 DNA reads TGTGCCAGCAGTTATGTGGTCCGGGGGGAGACCCAGTACTTC. Translation: CASSYVVRGETQYF.

This sequence joins TRBV7-9 and TRBJ1-1, with D maybe TRBD1 (5 bases). With 5 bases removed from V and 1 base from J, the gap between germline ends came to 11 bases. The germline CDR1 and CDR2 sequences are SEHNR and FQNEAQ (reference sequence). CDR3 length equals 14 residues. Here the CDR3 reads CASSPEGSNTEAFF. CDR3 nucleotide sequence: TGTGCCAGCAGCCCAGAGGGGTCGAACACTGAAGCTTTCTTT.

The chain couples TRBV6-1 to TRBJ1-2, with D perhaps matching TRBD1 (6 bases). The CDR3 extends over 15 amino acids. V was trimmed by 0 bases and J by 2 bases, leaving 10 bases between them. Germline V CDR1 and CDR2: MNHNS, SASEGT. The CDR3 sequence is CASSEARGHNYGYTF. The DNA of the CDR3 is TGTGCCAGCAGTGAAGCGCGGGGACACAACTATGGCTACACCTTC.

The V call is TRBV5-1, the J call TRBJ2-3; 8 bases map to TRBD2. Germline V gene sequence: CDR1 SGHRS, CDR2 YFSETQ. The ends lost 1 base at V and 5 bases at J; junction bases unmatched: 9. This CDR3 region has 16 residues. In nucleotides, the CDR3 is TGCGCCAGCAGCTTGTGGCGGGGGGTTACACAAGATACGCAGTATTTT. Protein sequence: CASSLWRGVTQDTQYF.

V usage is TRBV5-1 and J usage is TRBJ1-2, with D possibly being TRBD1 (6 bases). The V and J ends lost 2 bases and 2 bases respectively, with 13 bases between them. This CDR3 is built from 15 residues. Germline V gene sequence: CDR1 SGHRS, CDR2 YFSETQ. The CDR3 nucleotides read TGCGCCAGCAGCTTTATGCAGGGGCAAAACTATGGCTACACCTTC. Its translation: CASSFMQGQNYGYTF.

CDR3 sequence reads: CASSILAGELFF. CDR3 nucleotides: TGTGCCAGCAGTATCTTAGCCGGGGAGCTGTTTTTT. The chain couples TRBV5-5 to TRBJ2-2; D gene uncertain. The CDR3 length is 12 residues. The germline V gene encodes CDR1 SGHKS and CDR2 YYEKEE (reference sequence). Trimming cost V 5 bases and J 6 bases, with 8 bases left between them.

The gene calls are TRBV2 and TRBJ2-1, with 9 bases fitting TRBD2. Germline assignment: CDR1 SNHLY and CDR2 FYNNEI. This CDR3 has 17 amino acids. V was pared by 5 bases and J by 15 bases, with 23 bases of the junction left unmatched. The CDR3 nucleotides read TGTGCCAGCAGTCCCACCCTTCTAGCGGGGACGGATACAGGGTGGTTCTTC. It codes for CASSPTLLAGTDTGWFF. Full variable domain (missing parts from reference TRBV2 and TRBJ2-1): EPEVTQTPSHQVTQMGQEVILRCVPISNHLYFYWYRQILGQKVEFLVSFYNNEISEKSEIFDDQFSVERPDGSNFTLKIRSTKLEDSAMYFCASSPTLLAGTDTGWFFGPGTRLTVL.